The sequence of this T cell receptor (beta chain) was determined in a study of T cell responses to AZD1222 COVID-19 vaccine. Notes on the study in general: Close to half of all spike-specific TCRs reportedly target regions of the variants that are unmutated. Donors were largely white British and mainly female; clonal diversity was possibly underestimated. None of the repertoires were sampled until the peak T cell response had passed. The study found vaccine-associated CD4 TCRs spanning spike, dominant at 160-218 and 743-854.

In its sample, this clone ranks as medium-sized. The target antigen is unknown. Other DNA sequences from this sample encode an identical CDR3 as well. The V gene's germline CDR1 is MNHEY and CDR2 SMNVEV (reference sequence). The CDR3 has 14 amino acids. Trimming left V 2 bases short and J 3 bases short, with 8 bases between. Libraries were prepared by immunoSEQ multiplex PCR; TCRdb keeps only in-frame clonotypes and omits some of them. The sample has some 140,000 clones; 80% to 90% are singletons. Sequenced material: peripheral blood, taken 28 days after the second AZD1222 dose. The rearrangement links TRBV27 to TRBJ2-1; TRBD1 might be the D (6 bases). This receptor was identified in an adult who received the AZD1222 COVID-19 vaccine. The CDR3 DNA reads as TGTGCCAGCAGTTTAGGGGGCAGCTACAATGAGCAGTTCTTC. Amino acids: CASSLGGSYNEQFF.